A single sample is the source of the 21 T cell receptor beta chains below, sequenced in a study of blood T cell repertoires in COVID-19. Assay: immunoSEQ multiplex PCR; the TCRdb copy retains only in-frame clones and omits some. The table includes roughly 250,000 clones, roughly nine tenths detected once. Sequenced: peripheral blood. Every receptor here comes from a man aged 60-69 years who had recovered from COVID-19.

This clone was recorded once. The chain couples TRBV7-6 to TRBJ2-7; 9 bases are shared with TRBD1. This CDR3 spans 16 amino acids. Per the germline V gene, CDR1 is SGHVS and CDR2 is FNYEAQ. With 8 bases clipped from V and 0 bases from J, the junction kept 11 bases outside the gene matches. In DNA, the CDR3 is TGTGCCAGCGCTAAGCTCACGGGACAGGGCTCCTACGAGCAGTACTTC. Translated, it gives CASAKLTGQGSYEQYF.

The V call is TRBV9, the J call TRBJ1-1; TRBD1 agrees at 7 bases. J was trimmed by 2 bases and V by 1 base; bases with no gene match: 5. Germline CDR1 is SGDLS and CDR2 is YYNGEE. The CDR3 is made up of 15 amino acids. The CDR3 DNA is TGTGCCAGCAGCGTAAATACAGGGGCAAACACTGAAGCTTTCTTT. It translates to CASSVNTGANTEAFF.

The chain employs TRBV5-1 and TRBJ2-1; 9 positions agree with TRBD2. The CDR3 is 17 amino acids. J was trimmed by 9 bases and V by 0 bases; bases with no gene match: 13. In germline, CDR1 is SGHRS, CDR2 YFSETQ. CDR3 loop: CASSLVLAGVAGSEQFF. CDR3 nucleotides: TGCGCCAGCAGCTTGGTTTTAGCGGGGGTCGCGGGAAGTGAGCAGTTCTTC. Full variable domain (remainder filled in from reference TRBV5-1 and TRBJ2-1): KAGVTQTPRYLIKTRGQQVTLSCSPISGHRSVSWYQQTPGQGLQFLFEYFSETQRNKGNFPGRFSGRQFSNSRSEMNVSTLELGDSALYLCASSLVLAGVAGSEQFFGPGTRLTVL.

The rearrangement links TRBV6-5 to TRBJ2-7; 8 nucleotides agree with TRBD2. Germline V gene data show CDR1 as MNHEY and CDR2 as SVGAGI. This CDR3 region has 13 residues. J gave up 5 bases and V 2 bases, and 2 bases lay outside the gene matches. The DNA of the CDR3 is TGTGCCAGCAGTTACAGCGGGGGCAACGAGCAGTACTTC. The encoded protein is CASSYSGGNEQYF.

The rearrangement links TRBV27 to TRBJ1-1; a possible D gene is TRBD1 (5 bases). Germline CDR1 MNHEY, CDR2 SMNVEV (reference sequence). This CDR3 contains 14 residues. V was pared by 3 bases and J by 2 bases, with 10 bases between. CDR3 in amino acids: CASSFSRANTEAFF. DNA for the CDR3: TGTGCCAGCAGTTTTAGCAGGGCCAACACTGAAGCTTTCTTT.

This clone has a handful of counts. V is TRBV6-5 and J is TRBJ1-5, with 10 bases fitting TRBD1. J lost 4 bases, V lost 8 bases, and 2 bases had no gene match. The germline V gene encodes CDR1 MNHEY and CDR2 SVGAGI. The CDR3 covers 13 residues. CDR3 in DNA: TGTGCCAGCGAGGGACAGGGGAATCAGCCCCAGCATTTT. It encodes CASEGQGNQPQHF.

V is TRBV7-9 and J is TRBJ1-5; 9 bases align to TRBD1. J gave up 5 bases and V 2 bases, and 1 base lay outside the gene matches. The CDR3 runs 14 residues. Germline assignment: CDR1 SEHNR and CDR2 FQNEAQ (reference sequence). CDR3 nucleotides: TGTGCCAGCAGCTTAACAGGGGGCGATCAGCCCCAGCATTTT. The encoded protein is CASSLTGGDQPQHF.

As DNA, the CDR3 is TGTGCCAGCAGCTTAGCAGGGGAATCCTACGAGCAGTACTTC. As protein: CASSLAGESYEQYF. V and J are TRBV7-8 and TRBJ2-7; weak D call: TRBD1 (5 bases). The CDR3 spans 14 residues. Germline V gene data show CDR1 as SGHVS and CDR2 as FQNEAQ. V lost 0 bases, J lost 1 base, and 7 bases lay in between.

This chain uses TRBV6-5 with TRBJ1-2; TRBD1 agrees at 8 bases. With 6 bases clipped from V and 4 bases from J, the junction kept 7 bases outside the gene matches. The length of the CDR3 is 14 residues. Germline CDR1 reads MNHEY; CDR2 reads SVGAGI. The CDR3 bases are TGTGCCAGCAGCCTAGACAGGGGAATCTATGGCTACACCTTC. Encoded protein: CASSLDRGIYGYTF.

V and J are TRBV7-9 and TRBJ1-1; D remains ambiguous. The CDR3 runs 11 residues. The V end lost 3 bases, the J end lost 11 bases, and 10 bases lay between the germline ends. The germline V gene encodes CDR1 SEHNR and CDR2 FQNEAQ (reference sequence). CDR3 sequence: CASSFGDEAFF. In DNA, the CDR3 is TGTGCCAGCAGCTTCGGGGATGAGGCTTTCTTT. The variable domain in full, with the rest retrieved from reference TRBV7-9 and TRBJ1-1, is DTGVSQNPRHKITKRGQNVTFRCDPISEHNRLYWYRQTLGQGPEFLTYFQNEAQLEKSRLLSDRFSAERPKGSFSTLEIQRTEQGDSAMYLCASSFGDEAFFGQGTRLTVV.

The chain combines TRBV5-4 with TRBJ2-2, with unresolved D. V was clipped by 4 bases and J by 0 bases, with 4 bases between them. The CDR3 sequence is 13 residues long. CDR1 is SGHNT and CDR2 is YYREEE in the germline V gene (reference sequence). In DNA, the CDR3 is TGTGCCAGCAGCCTCCCGAACACCGGGGAGCTGTTTTTT. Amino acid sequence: CASSLPNTGELFF.

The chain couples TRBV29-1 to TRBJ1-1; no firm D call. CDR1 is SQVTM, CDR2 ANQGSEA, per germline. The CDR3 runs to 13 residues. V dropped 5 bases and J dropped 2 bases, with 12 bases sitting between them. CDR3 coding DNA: TGCAGCGTTAGGGCGGGCCCCAACACTGAAGCTTTCTTT. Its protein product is CSVRAGPNTEAFF.

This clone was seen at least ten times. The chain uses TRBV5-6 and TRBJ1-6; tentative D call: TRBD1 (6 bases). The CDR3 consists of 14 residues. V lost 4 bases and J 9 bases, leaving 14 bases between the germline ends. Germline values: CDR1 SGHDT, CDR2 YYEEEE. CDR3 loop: CASSPGVRGSPLHF. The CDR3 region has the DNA TGTGCCAGCAGCCCAGGGGTGAGAGGTTCACCCCTCCACTTT.

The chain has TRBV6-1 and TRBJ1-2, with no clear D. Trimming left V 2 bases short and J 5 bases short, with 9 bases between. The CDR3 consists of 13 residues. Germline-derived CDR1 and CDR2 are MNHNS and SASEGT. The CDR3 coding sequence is TGTGCCAGCAGTGAAACGGACTTTTATGGCTACACCTTC. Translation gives CASSETDFYGYTF.

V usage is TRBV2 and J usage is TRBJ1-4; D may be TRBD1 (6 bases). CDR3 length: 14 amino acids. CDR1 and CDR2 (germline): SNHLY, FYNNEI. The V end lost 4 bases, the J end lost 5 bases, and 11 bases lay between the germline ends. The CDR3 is CASSATGLNEKLFF. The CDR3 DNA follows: TGTGCCAGCAGTGCGACAGGCCTCAATGAAAAACTGTTTTTT. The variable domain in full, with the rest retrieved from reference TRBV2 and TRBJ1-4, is EPEVTQTPSHQVTQMGQEVILRCVPISNHLYFYWYRQILGQKVEFLVSFYNNEISEKSEIFDDQFSVERPDGSNFTLKIRSTKLEDSAMYFCASSATGLNEKLFFGSGTQLSVL.

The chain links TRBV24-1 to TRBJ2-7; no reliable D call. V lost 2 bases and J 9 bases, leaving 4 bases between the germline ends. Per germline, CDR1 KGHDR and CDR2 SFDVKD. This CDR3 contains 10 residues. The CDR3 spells CATSDSSQYF. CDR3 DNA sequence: TGTGCCACCAGTGATTCCTCGCAGTACTTC.

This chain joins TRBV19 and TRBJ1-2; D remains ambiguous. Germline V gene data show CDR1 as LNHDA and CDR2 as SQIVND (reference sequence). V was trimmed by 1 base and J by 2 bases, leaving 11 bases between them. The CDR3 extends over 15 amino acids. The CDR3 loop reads CASSIVGGRNYGYTF. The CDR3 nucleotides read TGTGCCAGTAGTATAGTTGGCGGCCGAAACTATGGCTACACCTTC.

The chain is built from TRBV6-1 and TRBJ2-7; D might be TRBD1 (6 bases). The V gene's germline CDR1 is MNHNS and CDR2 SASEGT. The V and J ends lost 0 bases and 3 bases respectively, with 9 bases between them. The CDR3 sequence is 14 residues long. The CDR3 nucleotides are TGTGCCAGCAGTGAAGCTCAGGGGTTCTACGAGCAGTACTTC. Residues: CASSEAQGFYEQYF.

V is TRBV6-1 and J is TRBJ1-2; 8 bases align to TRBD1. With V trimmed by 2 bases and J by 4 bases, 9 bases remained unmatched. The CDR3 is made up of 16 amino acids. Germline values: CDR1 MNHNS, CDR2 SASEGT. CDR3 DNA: TGTGCCAGCAGTGAAACCACAGGGGGTCCTTTCTATGGCTACACCTTC. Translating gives CASSETTGGPFYGYTF.

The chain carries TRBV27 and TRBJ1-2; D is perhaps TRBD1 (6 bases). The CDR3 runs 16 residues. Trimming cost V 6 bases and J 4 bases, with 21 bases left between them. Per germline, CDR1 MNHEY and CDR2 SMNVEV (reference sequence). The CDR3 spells CASSGLGGGAIYGYTF. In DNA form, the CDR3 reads TGTGCCAGCAGCGGGCTCGGGGGGGGCGCCATCTATGGCTACACCTTC.

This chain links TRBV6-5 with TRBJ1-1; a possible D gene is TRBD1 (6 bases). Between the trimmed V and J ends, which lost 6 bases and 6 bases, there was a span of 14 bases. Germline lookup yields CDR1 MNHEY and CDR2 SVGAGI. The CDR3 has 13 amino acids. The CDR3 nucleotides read TGTGCCAGCAGACCCACAGGGCTAGCTGAAGCTTTCTTT. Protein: CASRPTGLAEAFF.